The T cell receptor (beta chain) under discussion was sequenced for a study of T cell responses to AZD1222 COVID-19 vaccine. Trimming removed 4 bases from V and 3 bases from J, with 7 bases in between. The CDR3 runs to 13 residues. Germline V gives CDR1 LNHDA, CDR2 SQIVND (reference sequence). Whole-study results and caveats: Only after the peak T cell response were repertoires sampled. Only a handful of AZD1222 recipients, roughly six in all, had baseline seropositivity.

Here immunoSEQ multiplex PCR was the method, and the copy in TCRdb shows in-frame clones only, minus some. The sample lists 120,000 or so clones, around 90% occurring once. A remark on this clone: Antigen unknown.

The source material was peripheral blood, sampled on day 0 of AZD1222 vaccination. The TCR comes from an adult in good health. The genes are TRBV19 and TRBJ1-5; D unclear. CDR3 region: CASSNGLNQPQHF. CDR3 nucleotide sequence: TGTGCCAGTAGTAACGGCCTCAATCAGCCCCAGCATTTT.